The sequence of this T cell receptor (beta chain) was determined in a study of T cells in localized non-small cell lung cancer. From germline, CDR1 is SGHKS and CDR2 YYEKEE (reference sequence). The CDR3 extends over 17 amino acids. Trimming removed 3 bases at V and 1 base at J, with 17 bases between. Findings and limits, study-wide: There was an association of higher blood T cell density with longer overall survival. As only one tumor region underwent sequencing, heterogeneity remains possible. Uninvolved nearby lung showed the greatest T cell clonality, exceeding that found in tumor. Turning up in adjacent lung were a median about 61 of the top 100 tumor clones.

In the case of this clone: Its matching antigen is unknown.

Repertoires were generated with immunoSEQ multiplex PCR, while TCRdb's copy carries only in-frame clones and drops some. Of around 29,000 clones detected, about nine tenths appear once; the ten largest clones hold around 4%. This TCR was recovered from a woman aged 35-75 years with stage III lung adenocarcinoma. Sequenced material: peripheral blood mononuclear cells, taken before any cancer treatment. The genes are TRBV5-5 and TRBJ1-5; possibly TRBD1 for D (5 bases). CDR3 amino acids: CASSWGGTRFSNQPQHF. CDR3 DNA sequence: TGTGCCAGCAGCTGGGGGGGTACCCGTTTCAGCAATCAGCCCCAGCATTTT.